A selection of T cell receptor beta chains follows, all from one sample in a study of shared clonotypes between healthy human individuals. Clones were sequenced by immunoSEQ multiplex PCR, and TCRdb holds only the in-frame ones, with some missing. Among around 2,000,000 clones listed, about 93% were seen once. The sample consisted of naive CD8+ T cells from PBMCs. The receptor set was obtained from a man younger than 35 in good health. Some clones in this sample may be carry-over from other donors' samples. Each CDR3 is given with its conserved first and last residue. Each record gives: clone size, J gene, V gene, D gene, CDR3 DNA, CDR3 protein. The D gene is left open where the match is weak. Expanded clones are given a class, and other clones once, few, many or no size at all.

clone_size: NA
j_call: TRBJ2-7
v_call: TRBV27
d_call: TRBD2
cdr3_nt: TGTGCCAGCAGTTTAGCGGTAGCGGGAGCCATTAGCTCCTACGAGCAGTACTTC
cdr3_aa: CASSLAVAGAISSYEQYF

clone_size: NA
j_call: TRBJ2-7
v_call: TRBV6-5
d_call: NA
cdr3_nt: TGTGCCAGCAGCGGGGGGCGCTTACTCTACGAGCAGTACTTC
cdr3_aa: CASSGGRLLYEQYF

clone_size: NA
j_call: TRBJ2-1
v_call: TRBV19
d_call: TRBD2
cdr3_nt: TGTGCCAGTAGAGCTAGCGGGAGTTTGATTCATGAGCAGTTCTTC
cdr3_aa: CASRASGSLIHEQFF

clone_size: NA
j_call: TRBJ1-1
v_call: TRBV7-8
d_call: TRBD1
cdr3_nt: TGTGCCAGCAGCTTAGACAGGGGAAACACTGAAGCTTTCTTT
cdr3_aa: CASSLDRGNTEAFF

clone_size: NA
j_call: TRBJ1-1
v_call: TRBV5-1
d_call: NA
cdr3_nt: TGCGCCAGCAGCTTGGATGTTCGCACTGAAGCTTTCTTT
cdr3_aa: CASSLDVRTEAFF

clone_size: NA
j_call: TRBJ2-1
v_call: TRBV27
d_call: NA
cdr3_nt: TGTGCCAGCAGTTTAGCGGCGAGCTCCTACAATGAGCAGTTCTTC
cdr3_aa: CASSLAASSYNEQFF

clone_size: NA
j_call: TRBJ2-7
v_call: TRBV7-9
d_call: NA
cdr3_nt: TGTGCCAGCAGCCCCCTTTCTGGCGGAGGCTCCTACGAGCAGTACTTC
cdr3_aa: CASSPLSGGGSYEQYF

clone_size: NA
j_call: TRBJ2-7
v_call: TRBV28
d_call: TRBD1
cdr3_nt: TGTGCCAGCAGTTTATACGGACAGGGCGATACTCTCTACGAGCAGTACTTC
cdr3_aa: CASSLYGQGDTLYEQYF

clone_size: NA
j_call: TRBJ2-1
v_call: TRBV10-1
d_call: TRBD2
cdr3_nt: TGCGCCAGCAGTGAGTTTGCGGGAGCGGATAGGGAAGATGAGCAGTTCTTC
cdr3_aa: CASSEFAGADREDEQFF

clone_size: NA
j_call: TRBJ2-5
v_call: TRBV4-1
d_call: TRBD2
cdr3_nt: TGCGCCAGCAGCCAAGGACTAGCGGGAAGGAGGCAAGAGACCCAGTACTTC
cdr3_aa: CASSQGLAGRRQETQYF

clone_size: NA
j_call: TRBJ1-1
v_call: TRBV6-5
d_call: NA
cdr3_nt: TGTGCCAGCAGTTACAGGGCGGGTGTGACTGAAGCTTTCTTT
cdr3_aa: CASSYRAGVTEAFF

clone_size: NA
j_call: TRBJ2-3
v_call: TRBV9
d_call: TRBD2
cdr3_nt: TGTGCCAGCAGCGTAGAGGGACTAGCGGGAGTCACAGATACGCAGTATTTT
cdr3_aa: CASSVEGLAGVTDTQYF

clone_size: once
j_call: TRBJ2-2
v_call: TRBV25-1
d_call: NA
cdr3_nt: TGTGCCAGCAGTGAATTGTACACCGGGGAGCTGTTTTTT
cdr3_aa: CASSELYTGELFF

clone_size: NA
j_call: TRBJ1-3
v_call: TRBV5-4
d_call: NA
cdr3_nt: TGTGCGCGAGCACCTTCCTGGACGGGGAGGATAACTGGAAACACCATATATTTT
cdr3_aa: CARAPSWTGRITGNTIYF

clone_size: NA
j_call: TRBJ2-1
v_call: TRBV9
d_call: NA
cdr3_nt: TGTGCCAGCAGCCCCTTCGGCGGGCCGGGGTATGAGCAGTTCTTC
cdr3_aa: CASSPFGGPGYEQFF

clone_size: once
j_call: TRBJ2-1
v_call: TRBV28
d_call: TRBD2
cdr3_nt: TGTGCCAGCAGTTTTGCTAGCGGGATCAATGAGCAGTTCTTC
cdr3_aa: CASSFASGINEQFF

clone_size: once
j_call: TRBJ2-7
v_call: TRBV6-5
d_call: TRBD1
cdr3_nt: TGTGCCAGCAGTCCCGGACAGGGGGGGTACGAGCAGTACTTC
cdr3_aa: CASSPGQGGYEQYF

clone_size: NA
j_call: TRBJ2-4
v_call: TRBV10-1
d_call: NA
cdr3_nt: TGCGCCAGCAGTGAACGTAGCGGCAAAAACATTCAGTACTTC
cdr3_aa: CASSERSGKNIQYF

clone_size: NA
j_call: TRBJ2-5
v_call: TRBV7-9
d_call: NA
cdr3_nt: TGTGCCAGCAGCTTATCGGGGGACCCGGGGGAGACCCAGTACTTC
cdr3_aa: CASSLSGDPGETQYF

clone_size: few
j_call: TRBJ1-1
v_call: TRBV29-1
d_call: NA
cdr3_nt: TGCAGCGTTGCTATAGGGGTGGCTGAAGCTTTCTTT
cdr3_aa: CSVAIGVAEAFF

clone_size: NA
j_call: TRBJ2-2
v_call: TRBV28
d_call: NA
cdr3_nt: TGTGCCAGCAGTTTAAGCCTAGGTCACGGGGAGCTGTTTTTT
cdr3_aa: CASSLSLGHGELFF

clone_size: NA
j_call: TRBJ2-7
v_call: TRBV7-2
d_call: NA
cdr3_nt: TGTGCCAGCAGCCTGATAACCGGGACACAAAAATACGAGCAGTACTTC
cdr3_aa: CASSLITGTQKYEQYF

clone_size: once
j_call: TRBJ1-1
v_call: TRBV7-9
d_call: NA
cdr3_nt: TGTGCCAGCAGCTTAAGTCGGCAGGGAGGTTCTGAAGCTTTCTTT
cdr3_aa: CASSLSRQGGSEAFF

clone_size: NA
j_call: TRBJ2-1
v_call: TRBV9
d_call: TRBD1
cdr3_nt: TGTGCCAGCAGCGTCCAGGCCAGGGGGCTATACAATGAGCAGTTCTTC
cdr3_aa: CASSVQARGLYNEQFF

clone_size: NA
j_call: TRBJ1-1
v_call: TRBV6-6
d_call: NA
cdr3_nt: TGTGCCAGTGGGCCGGTCGGGGACACTGAAGCTTTCTTT
cdr3_aa: CASGPVGDTEAFF

clone_size: once
j_call: TRBJ2-3
v_call: TRBV5-1
d_call: TRBD2
cdr3_nt: TGCGCCAGCAGCTTGGTAGGAGGGAGGGGCACAGATACGCAGTATTTT
cdr3_aa: CASSLVGGRGTDTQYF

clone_size: NA
j_call: TRBJ2-5
v_call: TRBV9
d_call: NA
cdr3_nt: TGTGCCAGCAGCGTAGGAGGTAGCAATCCCGAGACCCAGTACTTC
cdr3_aa: CASSVGGSNPETQYF

clone_size: NA
j_call: TRBJ1-1
v_call: TRBV7-6
d_call: NA
cdr3_nt: TGTGCCAGCAGCTTAGCGACGGGGGGAGGAACTGAAGCTTTCTTT
cdr3_aa: CASSLATGGGTEAFF

clone_size: NA
j_call: TRBJ2-6
v_call: TRBV9
d_call: NA
cdr3_nt: TGTGCCAGCAGTACCTCTGGGGCCAACGTCCTGACTTTC
cdr3_aa: CASSTSGANVLTF

clone_size: NA
j_call: TRBJ1-2
v_call: TRBV27
d_call: NA
cdr3_nt: TGTGCCAGCACATACTCCGTGGATAACTATGGCTACACCTTC
cdr3_aa: CASTYSVDNYGYTF

clone_size: once
j_call: TRBJ2-1
v_call: TRBV21-1
d_call: NA
cdr3_nt: TGTGCCAGCAGCAAAGGCGCTAGCGGGAGGGCCATATTTAATGAGCAGTTCTTC
cdr3_aa: CASSKGASGRAIFNEQFF

clone_size: NA
j_call: TRBJ2-2
v_call: TRBV28
d_call: TRBD1
cdr3_nt: TGTGCCAGCAGTACCTGGGACAGGGTCGTTGTCACCGGGGAGCTGTTTTTT
cdr3_aa: CASSTWDRVVVTGELFF

clone_size: NA
j_call: TRBJ2-7
v_call: TRBV28
d_call: TRBD1
cdr3_nt: TGTGCCAGTGAGGGACAGGTTAGCTACGAGCAGTACTTC
cdr3_aa: CASEGQVSYEQYF

clone_size: NA
j_call: TRBJ2-1
v_call: TRBV7-8
d_call: NA
cdr3_nt: TGTGCCAGCAGCTTAAGCATGGCCAATGAGCAGTTCTTC
cdr3_aa: CASSLSMANEQFF

clone_size: NA
j_call: TRBJ2-7
v_call: TRBV6-6
d_call: NA
cdr3_nt: TGTGCCAGCAGTCCCGGGGCAAGCTCCTACGAGCAGTACTTC
cdr3_aa: CASSPGASSYEQYF

clone_size: NA
j_call: TRBJ2-3
v_call: TRBV9
d_call: TRBD2
cdr3_nt: TGTGCCAGCAGCGCCGCTCCGGGACTAGCGCCGAATACGCAGTATTTT
cdr3_aa: CASSAAPGLAPNTQYF

clone_size: NA
j_call: TRBJ2-7
v_call: TRBV7-9
d_call: TRBD2
cdr3_nt: TGTGCCAGCAGCACCGGGGGGACCTACGAGCAGTACTTC
cdr3_aa: CASSTGGTYEQYF

clone_size: NA
j_call: TRBJ2-7
v_call: TRBV28
d_call: NA
cdr3_nt: TGTGCCAGCAGTCCGCGGACGGACGCGTGGGACGAGCAGTACTTC
cdr3_aa: CASSPRTDAWDEQYF

clone_size: NA
j_call: TRBJ2-1
v_call: TRBV7-3
d_call: TRBD2
cdr3_nt: TGTGCCAGCAGCCCGTTAGGGGGACTAGTCGATGAGCAGTTCTTC
cdr3_aa: CASSPLGGLVDEQFF

clone_size: NA
j_call: TRBJ2-3
v_call: TRBV7-9
d_call: TRBD1
cdr3_nt: TGTGCCAGCAGCACCTGGGACAGGAACACAGATACGCAGTATTTT
cdr3_aa: CASSTWDRNTDTQYF

clone_size: few
j_call: TRBJ2-1
v_call: TRBV27
d_call: NA
cdr3_nt: TGTGCCAGCAGTAATTCCTACAATGAGCAGTTCTTC
cdr3_aa: CASSNSYNEQFF

clone_size: NA
j_call: TRBJ2-5
v_call: TRBV7-9
d_call: NA
cdr3_nt: TGTGCCAGCAGCTACATTCGGACGGAAGGACAAGAGACCCAGTACTTC
cdr3_aa: CASSYIRTEGQETQYF

clone_size: NA
j_call: TRBJ1-2
v_call: TRBV19
d_call: NA
cdr3_nt: TGTGCCAGTAGTCACCACTGGGAAGGGCTAGACTATGGCTACACCTTC
cdr3_aa: CASSHHWEGLDYGYTF

clone_size: NA
j_call: TRBJ2-7
v_call: TRBV6-4
d_call: TRBD2
cdr3_nt: TGTGCCAGCAGTGACTCGATCTTGACTAGCGGGCCAACCTACGAGCAGTACTTC
cdr3_aa: CASSDSILTSGPTYEQYF

clone_size: NA
j_call: TRBJ2-1
v_call: TRBV30
d_call: TRBD2
cdr3_nt: TGTGCCGGATGTCTAGCGGTTAGCTCCTACAATGAGCAGTTCTTC
cdr3_aa: CAGCLAVSSYNEQFF